Each of the 10 T cell receptor beta chains below was sequenced from the same sample in a study of vaccination effects on CD4 cells after COVID-19. Assay used: immunoSEQ multiplex PCR; TCRdb lists only in-frame clones, some missing. This sample carries about 24,000 clones, 65% to 80% of them seen once, and the ten largest clones take about a tenth. These receptors' antigens are unknown. CD4+ T cells specific for antigen were expanded with viral peptide pools by the ViraFEST assay before sequencing. Upon completion of roughly ten days in culture, CD4+ T cells were isolated. The healthy vaccine recipients, who had no prior SARS-CoV-2 infection, showed negative nucleocapsid antibodies. The sequencing used CD4+ T cells from PBMCs cultured with HCoV-NL63 spike peptides, collected before COVID-19 vaccination. These TCRs come from a human donor who received a COVID-19 vaccine.

This sequence joins TRBV9 and TRBJ2-5, with D perhaps TRBD1 (6 bases). Trimming shortened V by 0 bases and J by 5 bases, and 14 bases separated the two germline ends. The CDR3 sequence is 15 residues long. Germline CDR1 SGDLS, CDR2 YYNGEE. The CDR3 DNA reads as TGTGCCAGCAGCGTAGCCCCAACAGGGTCGGAGACCCAGTACTTC. Translation gives CASSVAPTGSETQYF.

By share, this clone ranks as medium-sized. The chain employs TRBV6-4 and TRBJ1-2, with 8 nucleotides matching TRBD1. The CDR3 spans 13 residues. Germline CDR1 reads MRHNA; CDR2 reads SNTAGT. Losses at the gene ends were 5 bases for V and 7 bases for J; bases not matched to a gene: 6. In DNA form, the CDR3 reads TGTGCCAGCAGTCCGGACAGGGCGGGTGGCTACACCTTC. This translates into CASSPDRAGGYTF.

The genes are TRBV5-8 and TRBJ2-1; TRBD2 matches at 10 bases. This CDR3 is built from 17 residues. V was pared by 2 bases and J by 5 bases, with 10 bases of the junction left unmatched. CDR1 is SGHTS and CDR2 is YDEGEE in the germline V gene. The CDR3 loop reads CASSLQGSSGSNNEQFF. The CDR3 DNA is TGTGCCAGCAGCTTACAAGGCTCTAGCGGGAGTAACAATGAGCAGTTCTTC.

This clone was recorded only once. The DNA for the CDR3 is TGTGCCAGCAGCCACCCTTTAGGGGCTAGCGGGAACTACGAGCAGTACTTC. This gives the protein CASSHPLGASGNYEQYF. V and J are TRBV3-1 (or the pseudogene TRBV3-2) and TRBJ2-7; 9 bases fit TRBD2. Germline V gives CDR1 LGHDT, CDR2 YNNKEL (reference sequence). J lost 3 bases, V lost 3 bases, and 12 bases had no gene match. The CDR3 runs 17 residues.

The chain joins TRBV2 to TRBJ1-2; 10 nucleotides align to TRBD1. Trimming at V came to 5 bases and at J to 4 bases, leaving 7 bases not matched to a gene. Germline assignment: CDR1 SNHLY and CDR2 FYNNEI. The CDR3 runs to 15 residues. CDR3 sequence (DNA): TGTGCCAGCAGTCTAAGACAGGGGGCGCGCTATGGCTACACCTTC. Amino acid sequence: CASSLRQGARYGYTF.

V gene TRBV30 combines with J gene TRBJ1-5; D not certain. The CDR3 consists of 13 residues. V was clipped by 2 bases and J by 6 bases, with 11 bases between them. Germline values: CDR1 GTSNPN, CDR2 SVGIG (reference sequence). For the CDR3, the DNA is TGTGCCTGGAGTTCCGAGGGCTCTCAGCCCCAGCATTTT. Translation gives CAWSSEGSQPQHF. The full variable domain, completed using reference TRBV30 and TRBJ1-5, is SQTIHQWPATLVQPVGSPLSLECTVEGTSNPNLYWYRQAAGRGLQLLFYSVGIGQISSEVPQNLSASRPQDRQFILSSKKLLLSDSGFYLCAWSSEGSQPQHFGDGTRLSIL.

The chain is built from TRBV11-2 and TRBJ2-3; D may match TRBD1 or TRBD2 (6 bases each). Germline V gene data show CDR1 as SGHAT and CDR2 as FQNNGV. This CDR3 is 16 amino acids long. With 8 bases removed from V and 5 bases from J, the gap between germline ends came to 23 bases. The CDR3 DNA is TGTGCCAGCCAGGACTTATTGGGGGGCATGCGAGATACGCAGTATTTT. It codes for CASQDLLGGMRDTQYF.

The V gene is TRBV4-1, the J gene TRBJ1-3, with D hard to call. Germline V CDR1 and CDR2: MGHRA, YSYEKL. V was cut by 1 base and J by 2 bases, with 12 bases left in between. This CDR3 has 16 residues. The chain's CDR3 is CASSQVGVFTGNTIYF. The CDR3 nucleotides are TGCGCCAGCAGCCAAGTTGGGGTGTTCACTGGAAACACCATATATTTT.

This clone was picked up a small number of times. V and J are TRBV15 and TRBJ1-2, with TRBD1 as a possible D gene (6 bases). Trimming removed 5 bases at V and 3 bases at J, with 13 bases between. Looked up from germline, CDR1 is LNHNV and CDR2 is YYDKDF (reference sequence). The CDR3 loop spans 14 amino acids. CDR3 protein: CATSLWGADYGYTF. Here the CDR3 DNA reads TGTGCCACCAGCCTGTGGGGGGCGGACTATGGCTACACCTTC.

CDR3 region: CASSLGLLTQYF. The CDR3 DNA is TGTGCCAGCAGCCTCGGACTTCTTACGCAGTATTTT. The V and J genes are TRBV7-2 and TRBJ2-3; perhaps TRBD2 as D (5 bases). The V gene's germline CDR1 is SGHTA and CDR2 FQGNSA. The ends were cut back, 5 bases at V and 8 bases at J, with 11 bases in the middle. This CDR3 has 12 residues.